These 4 T cell receptor beta chains were sequenced from one sample in a study of blood T cell repertoires in COVID-19 (dated by TCRdb to the early 2020s). The library was produced with the immunoSEQ multiplex PCR assay. What TCRdb holds here is the immuneACCESS table cut down to in-frame rearrangements. Part of the clones is not present; checked against another copy, under half of the missing clones reflect an unresolved V gene, and the others are unexplained. This sample has 170,000 or so clones in its table, and more than 75% of those were observed once. The leading ten clones occupy approximately 0.93% of the sample. Sequencing used peripheral blood. These receptors originate from a woman aged 18-29 years who had recovered from COVID-19.

The chain combines TRBV18 with TRBJ1-3; the match to TRBD1 covers 7 bases. This CDR3 spans 14 amino acids. Germline values: CDR1 KGHSH, CDR2 LQKENI. The junction had 2 bases not matched to a gene; V was cut back by 5 bases and J by 1 base. This CDR3 is CASSAQGSGNTIYF. For the CDR3, the DNA is TGTGCCAGCTCAGCACAGGGGTCTGGAAACACCATATATTTT.

The rearrangement joins TRBV5-1 to TRBJ1-2, with 7 positions matching TRBD1. The CDR3 is 14 residues long. Losses at the gene ends were 2 bases for V and 0 bases for J; bases not matched to a gene: 1. The V gene's germline CDR1 is SGHRS and CDR2 YFSETQ. The CDR3 loop is CASSFGTANYGYTF. The CDR3 coding sequence is TGCGCCAGCAGCTTTGGGACAGCTAACTATGGCTACACCTTC.

This clone was recorded only once. The chain has TRBV25-1 and TRBJ1-1, with D hard to call. Looked up from germline, CDR1 is MGHDK and CDR2 is SYGVNS. CDR3 length: 15 amino acids. Trimming cost V 1 base and J 4 bases, with 13 bases left between them. The DNA for the CDR3 is TGTGCCAGCAGTGAATGGACTTCTCCTGGCACTGAAGCTTTCTTT. This sequence encodes CASSEWTSPGTEAFF.

CDR3 coding DNA: TGTGCCATCAGGACCGGGACAGGGGAAACCGGTAATGAAAAACTGTTTTTT. Amino acid sequence: CAIRTGTGETGNEKLFF. The chain has TRBV10-3 and TRBJ1-4, with 10 bases fitting TRBD1. The CDR3 length is 17 residues. CDR1 and CDR2 from the germline V gene are ENHRY and SYGVKD. The V segment lost 6 bases and the J segment 4 bases; nucleotides outside the gene matches: 11.